This T cell receptor beta chain was found in a study of blood T cell repertoires in COVID-19. Per the authors' pipeline: Estimated nucleated cell counts came from reference gene primer amplification. Clones were read by immunoSEQ multiplex PCR, and TCRdb kept only the in-frame ones, dropping some. V and J calls and clone size are copied from that table; D and trimming were computed from the DNA. The top ten clones hold more than 5% of a sample with over 55,000 clones, 75% to 90% of them seen once. This sequence was found in a man aged 45-65 years with active COVID-19. Sequencing input: peripheral blood.

CDR3 protein: CASSLEGIQETQYF. In DNA, the CDR3 is TGCGCCAGCAGCTTGGAGGGGATTCAAGAGACCCAGTACTTC. The gene calls are TRBV5-1 and TRBJ2-5; weak D call: TRBD1 (5 bases). The CDR3 is 14 residues long. Germline V gene lookup returns CDR1 SGHRS and CDR2 YFSETQ. V lost 0 bases and J lost 2, with 8 bases in between.